Following are 32 T cell receptor beta chains from one sample sequenced in a study of vaccination and CD4 T cells after COVID-19. An Oncomine TCR Beta short-read assay was used to sequence the DNA from cultured CD4+ T cells. TCRdb re-called the PCR reads with MiXCR, one entry per CDR3 protein. The sample consists of over 10,000 distinct CDR3 sequences, 53% of them appearing once. Their antigens remain unidentified. As to treatment: roughly 10-day PBMC culture with coronavirus spike peptide pools or control peptides (ViraFEST assay). The material sequenced was CD4+ T cells from blood, cultured in vitro. These receptors were collected from a human donor who had recovered from COVID-19.

This clonotype showed up just once. CDR3 bases: TGCAGTGCCCCCCGGGGGAGCGAGCAGTACTTC. Translating gives CSAPRGSEQYF. V is TRBV20-1 and J is TRBJ2-7; D is possibly TRBD2 (6 bases). CDR3 length equals 11 residues. Germline V CDR1 and CDR2: DFQATT, SNEGSKA (reference sequence). Trimming left V 6 bases short and J 6 bases short, with 12 bases between.

The rearrangement uses TRBV21-1 and TRBJ1-4; the D call TRBD1 from the table was never checked on the DNA. TRBV21-1 is a pseudogene locus. The CDR3 extends over 15 amino acids. CDR3 coding DNA: TGTGCCAGCAGCAGGTGGACAGGGATGAATGAAAAACTGTTTTTT. This sequence encodes CASSRWTGMNEKLFF.

The rearrangement joins TRBV19 to TRBJ1-2, with TRBD1 as a possible D gene (5 bases). The germline V gene encodes CDR1 LNHDA and CDR2 SQIVND (reference sequence). The CDR3 runs to 15 residues. The V gene lost 3 bases and the J gene lost 8 bases, with 19 bases spanning the gap. The CDR3 DNA is TGTGCCAGTAGTATCTCCGGGGGGACCCAAGGGGGCTACACCTTC. Its protein is CASSISGGTQGGYTF.

The rearrangement uses TRBV15 and TRBJ2-3, with D perhaps TRBD2 (5 bases). In germline, CDR1 is LNHNV, CDR2 YYDKDF (reference sequence). This CDR3 has 14 residues. V dropped 4 bases and J dropped 6 bases, with 14 bases sitting between them. CDR3 region: CATSTIGGLDTQYF. The CDR3 DNA reads TGTGCCACCAGCACGATCGGAGGCTTGGATACGCAGTATTTT.

The chain uses TRBV25-1 and TRBJ1-3; no firm D call. Trimming took 5 bases from V and 4 from J, leaving 12 bases between them. The CDR3 has 14 amino acids. Germline CDR1 MGHDK, CDR2 SYGVNS. CDR3 in amino acids: CASSRDLAGNTIYF. CDR3 DNA sequence: TGTGCCAGCAGTAGGGATCTAGCGGGAAACACCATATATTTT.

This clonotype turned up a few times. The rearrangement links TRBV6-2 or TRBV6-3 to TRBJ1-1; 7 bases agree with TRBD1. In germline, CDR1 is MNHEY, CDR2 SVGEGT. J was trimmed by 5 bases and V by 6 bases; bases with no gene match: 9. There are 14 residues in the CDR3. The CDR3 DNA follows: TGTGCCAGCAGCCTAGGGGGCGCAGGGACTGAAGCTTTCTTT. Encoded protein: CASSLGGAGTEAFF.

The rearrangement joins TRBV20-1 to TRBJ1-4; no clear D gene. Germline CDR1 DFQATT, CDR2 SNEGSKA (reference sequence). Trimming cost V 6 bases and J 6 bases, with 14 bases left between them. CDR3 length: 13 amino acids. The CDR3 is CSARPGEYEKLFF. The CDR3 DNA reads as TGCAGTGCCCGACCCGGGGAATATGAAAAACTGTTTTTT.

V and J are TRBV7-2 and TRBJ1-3; D remains ambiguous. Germline V gives CDR1 SGHTA, CDR2 FQGNSA. This CDR3 contains 12 residues. V was pared by 2 bases and J by 8 bases, with 7 bases between. CDR3 amino acids: CASSLPKDTIYF. The CDR3 bases are TGTGCCAGCAGCTTACCTAAGGACACCATATATTTT.

The gene calls are TRBV19 and TRBJ1-5; TRBD1 aligns across 8 bases. V was pared by 7 bases and J by 0 bases, with 8 bases of the junction left unmatched. There are 16 residues in the CDR3. Germline-derived CDR1 and CDR2 are LNHDA and SQIVND (reference sequence). CDR3 nucleotides: TGTGCCAGTACCTTAGGACAGGGCAATAGCAATCAGCCCCAGCATTTT. Its translation is CASTLGQGNSNQPQHF.

The chain couples TRBV28 to TRBJ1-1; a weak D match, TRBD1 (5 bases). Germline V gene data show CDR1 as MDHEN and CDR2 as SYDVKM. The length of the CDR3 is 13 residues. The V end was cut by 4 bases, the J end by 11 bases, with 17 bases between. Here the CDR3 DNA reads TGTGCCAGCAGTTCTGGGGACTGGGTTCGGGCTTTCTTT. This sequence encodes CASSSGDWVRAFF.

The V gene is TRBV2, the J gene TRBJ2-2; possible D gene TRBD1, 5 bases. V gave up 6 bases and J gave up 2 bases, with 10 bases separating them. The germline gives CDR1 SNHLY, CDR2 FYNNEI. The CDR3 length is 14 residues. The CDR3 DNA reads TGTGCCAGCAGGCCCCAGGGAAACACCGGGGAGCTGTTTTTT. It translates to CASRPQGNTGELFF.

This clonotype has only one observation. The chain recombines TRBV11-1 with TRBJ2-4; possible D gene TRBD1, 5 bases. This CDR3 is 14 amino acids long. Germline values: CDR1 SGHAT, CDR2 FQDESV (reference sequence). V gave up 1 base and J gave up 5 bases, with 9 bases separating them. The CDR3 loop reads CASSLDRWENIQYF. The CDR3 DNA reads as TGTGCCAGCAGCTTAGACAGGTGGGAAAACATTCAGTACTTC.

The CDR3 bases are TGTGCCAGCAGCTTAGCTACAGGGAAAGAGACCCAGTACTTC. Translated: CASSLATGKETQYF. The chain couples TRBV7-8 to TRBJ2-5, with D maybe TRBD1 (6 bases). V was clipped by 0 bases and J by 3 bases, with 8 bases between them. The CDR3 totals 14 residues. Germline CDR1 SGHVS, CDR2 FQNEAQ.

The chain recombines TRBV24-1 with TRBJ1-3; 7 bases match TRBD1. This CDR3 spans 15 amino acids. V lost 4 bases to trimming and J lost 7 bases; unmatched junction nucleotides: 9. From germline, CDR1 is KGHDR and CDR2 SFDVKD. The CDR3, as DNA: TGTGCCACCAGTGACGCCGGGACAGCGGGGAACACCATATATTTT. Its protein is CATSDAGTAGNTIYF.

This clonotype appeared a few times. The V call is TRBV20-1, the J call TRBJ2-5; 7 bases fit TRBD1. The CDR3 length is 13 residues. After removal of 6 bases from V and 3 bases from J, the junction contained 7 bases not matched to a gene. Looked up from germline, CDR1 is DFQATT and CDR2 is SNEGSKA (reference sequence). CDR3 in DNA: TGCAGTGCATTCGCCGGGACAGAAGAGACCCAGTACTTC. As protein: CSAFAGTEETQYF.

This clonotype was recorded a few times. The chain is built from TRBV20-1 and TRBJ2-4; D gene ambiguous. V was clipped by 0 bases and J by 0 bases, with 3 bases between them. Looked up from germline, CDR1 is DFQATT and CDR2 is SNEGSKA (reference sequence). This CDR3 is built from 13 residues. CDR3 DNA: TGCAGTGCTAGAGAACTAGCCAAAAACATTCAGTACTTC. This translates into CSARELAKNIQYF.

The chain couples TRBV28 to TRBJ2-4, with D unclear. The V gene's germline CDR1 is MDHEN and CDR2 SYDVKM. Trimming took 6 bases from V and 5 from J, leaving 11 bases between them. CDR3 size: 13 residues. CDR3: CASRTPTENIQYF. The CDR3 DNA sequence: TGTGCCAGCAGAACTCCTACAGAAAACATTCAGTACTTC. The entire variable domain, with the rest obtained from reference TRBV28 and TRBJ2-4, is as follows: DVKVTQSSRYLVKRTGEKVFLECVQDMDHENMFWYRQDPGLGLRLIYFSYDVKMKEKGDIPEGYSVSREKKERFSLILESASTNQTSMYLCASRTPTENIQYFGAGTRLSVL.

This chain joins TRBV6-2 or TRBV6-3 and TRBJ1-2; 12 bases map to TRBD1. From germline, CDR1 is MNHEY and CDR2 SVGEGT. Trimming at V came to 6 bases and at J to 4 bases, leaving 9 bases not matched to a gene. There are 16 residues in the CDR3. The CDR3 DNA reads as TGTGCCAGCAGCCCAGACGGGACAGGGGGCGGCTATGGCTACACCTTC. Amino acid sequence: CASSPDGTGGGYGYTF.

The chain combines TRBV4-2 with TRBJ1-1, with no clear D. Trimming removed 0 bases from V and 8 bases from J, with 10 bases in between. The CDR3 length is 13 residues. Germline assignment: CDR1 LGHNA and CDR2 YNFKEQ. CDR3 amino acids: CASSQDRPGEAFF. CDR3 nucleotides: TGTGCCAGCAGCCAAGATCGGCCGGGAGAAGCTTTCTTT.

This clonotype is termed medium-sized. The chain has TRBV5-1 and TRBJ2-7; no definite D call. The CDR3 is made up of 11 amino acids. The germline V gene encodes CDR1 SGHRS and CDR2 YFSETQ. Trimming took 1 base from V and 8 from J, leaving 7 bases between them. In DNA form, the CDR3 reads TGCGCCAGCAGCTTGATGGAGAAGCAGTACTTC. Its protein product is CASSLMEKQYF. The full variable domain, completed using reference TRBV5-1 and TRBJ2-7, is KAGVTQTPRYLIKTRGQQVTLSCSPISGHRSVSWYQQTPGQGLQFLFEYFSETQRNKGNFPGRFSGRQFSNSRSEMNVSTLELGDSALYLCASSLMEKQYFGPGTRLTVT.

The rearrangement links TRBV20-1 to TRBJ2-7; 10 nucleotides agree with TRBD2. The germline gives CDR1 DFQATT, CDR2 SNEGSKA (reference sequence). V trimming: 3 bases; J trimming: 5 bases; junction bases outside the gene matches: 7. The CDR3 length is 14 residues. CDR3 DNA sequence: TGCAGTGCTAGGGCAGCGGGAGGGCGGAACGAGCAGTACTTC. Protein product: CSARAAGGRNEQYF.

This clonotype was counted only a few times. J is TRBJ1-5 and V is TRBV12-3 or TRBV12-4; no reliable D call. This CDR3 is 13 amino acids long. Between the trimmed V and J ends, which lost 3 bases and 5 bases, there was a span of 8 bases. This CDR3 is CASSLSGDQPQHF. In DNA form, the CDR3 reads TGTGCCAGCAGTTTGTCGGGAGATCAGCCCCAGCATTTT.

The J gene is TRBJ1-1, the V gene TRBV19; the match to TRBD1 covers 8 bases. J was trimmed by 1 base and V by 6 bases; bases with no gene match: 1. Germline CDR1 is LNHDA and CDR2 is SQIVND (reference sequence). The CDR3 length is 13 residues. The CDR3 nucleotides read TGTGCCAGTAGCGGACAGGGGAACACTGAAGCTTTCTTT. It specifies CASSGQGNTEAFF.

A note on this clonotype: One end of the junction fails to match germline, which may point to a read error. The CDR3, as DNA: TGTGCCAGCAGCTTAGAGGGTTCTTATAACTCACCCCTCCACTTT. Protein sequence: CASSLEGSYNSPLHF. This rearrangement joins TRBV7-6 to TRBJ1-6; D is undetermined. This CDR3 has 15 residues. Germline-derived CDR1 and CDR2 are SGHVS and FNYEAQ.

The gene calls are TRBV6-1 and TRBJ2-7, with 11 bases aligning to TRBD1. Germline CDR1 and CDR2: MNHNS and SASEGT. V gave up 5 bases and J gave up 5 bases; unmatched junction bases: 8. CDR3 length: 15 residues. DNA for the CDR3: TGTGCCAGCAGTACCTGGGACAGGGGGACCCACGAGCAGTACTTC. As protein: CASSTWDRGTHEQYF.

This chain links TRBV10-3 with TRBJ1-1; D is ambiguous. V shed 6 bases and J shed 2 bases, with 10 bases lying between them. Germline V gene sequence: CDR1 ENHRY, CDR2 SYGVKD. The CDR3 contains 13 residues. The CDR3 protein is CAISTPTNTEAFF. The CDR3 DNA follows: TGTGCCATCAGCACGCCTACCAACACTGAAGCTTTCTTT.

The rearrangement links TRBV27 to TRBJ1-1; TRBD1 aligns across 7 bases. Germline CDR1 reads MNHEY; CDR2 reads SMNVEV (reference sequence). V lost 4 bases to trimming and J lost 6 bases; unmatched junction nucleotides: 8. The CDR3 contains 14 residues. For the CDR3, the DNA is TGTGCCAGCAGTTGGGACAGTCGGATTTCTGAAGCTTTCTTT. As protein: CASSWDSRISEAFF.

The V and J genes are TRBV7-2 and TRBJ2-5; the D gene is possibly TRBD1 (5 bases). V was pared by 1 base and J by 6 bases, with 12 bases between. The CDR3 runs 14 residues. CDR1 is SGHTA, CDR2 FQGNSA, per germline. The CDR3 nucleotides read TGTGCCAGCAGCTTAGATCCTGGGGCCCAGACCCAGTACTTC. This translates into CASSLDPGAQTQYF.

The J gene is TRBJ1-6, the V gene TRBV27; 7 bases are a match to TRBD1. Trimming cost V 5 bases and J 8 bases; bases outside gene matches: 3. Germline lookup yields CDR1 MNHEY and CDR2 SMNVEV (reference sequence). The CDR3 spans 13 residues. The CDR3 DNA reads TGTGCCAGCAGTGACGACAGGGATTCACCCCTCCACTTT. It codes for CASSDDRDSPLHF.

The chain recombines TRBV6-5 with TRBJ2-1, with D possibly TRBD2 on 6 matching bases. There are 13 residues in the CDR3. The germline gives CDR1 MNHEY, CDR2 SVGAGI. V shed 2 bases and J shed 9 bases, with 11 bases lying between them. The CDR3: CASSYGTGSEQFF. CDR3 bases: TGTGCCAGCAGTTACGGCACCGGGAGTGAGCAGTTCTTC.

The chain combines TRBV27 with TRBJ2-5; a weak D match, TRBD2 (5 bases). V lost 8 bases and J 2 bases, leaving 21 bases between the germline ends. Germline CDR1 is MNHEY and CDR2 is SMNVEV (reference sequence). The CDR3 covers 16 residues. CDR3 protein: CASGAVLGVGQETQYF. CDR3 coding DNA: TGTGCCAGCGGCGCGGTGTTGGGAGTGGGACAAGAGACCCAGTACTTC.

The rearrangement joins TRBV30 to TRBJ1-1; D remains ambiguous. Germline V CDR1 and CDR2: GTSNPN, SVGIG (reference sequence). The CDR3 spans 16 residues. V was shortened by 5 bases and J by 2 bases, with 21 bases between the two germline ends. The CDR3 DNA is TGTGCCTGGGGAGTCCTTACCCCAGCGGGAAACACTGAAGCTTTCTTT. Its translation is CAWGVLTPAGNTEAFF.